The 25 T cell receptor beta chains listed next were all sequenced from one sample in a study of cytomegalovirus exposure and HLA in healthy donors. The PCR was carried out with 60 Vbeta primers and 13 Jbeta primers. Profiling relied on immunoSEQ multiplex PCR, and the TCRdb table lists in-frame clones only, not all of them. The sample holds 200,000 to 250,000 clones. Material: PBMCs. The receptors were sampled from a girl aged 2-10 years in good health and CMV-seropositive.

The chain joins TRBV5-1 to TRBJ2-7; 7 bases align to TRBD2. This CDR3 spans 12 amino acids. Germline V CDR1 and CDR2: SGHRS, YFSETQ. V lost 5 bases and J lost 6; bases outside the gene matches: 5. The CDR3 loop is CASRREGSEQYF. For the CDR3, the DNA is TGCGCCAGCAGGAGGGAGGGAAGCGAGCAGTACTTC.

This sequence joins TRBV6-5 and TRBJ1-2; D might be TRBD1 (6 bases). V lost 6 bases to trimming and J lost 8 bases, with 10 bases between them. The germline CDR1 and CDR2 sequences are MNHEY and SVGAGI. The CDR3 has 11 amino acids. CDR3 residues: CASRETGGYTF. The DNA of the CDR3 is TGTGCCAGCAGGGAAACAGGGGGCTACACCTTC.

Remarks on this clone: This same CDR3 is encoded by further DNA sequences in the sample. The V gene is TRBV28, the J gene TRBJ1-1, with TRBD1 as a possible D gene (5 bases). Germline-derived CDR1 and CDR2 are MDHEN and SYDVKM. This CDR3 has 11 residues. The ends were cut back, 2 bases at V and 8 bases at J, with 6 bases in the middle. CDR3 nucleotides: TGTGCCAGCAGTTTAGACAGCGAAGCTTTCTTT. This encodes CASSLDSEAFF.

The rearrangement joins TRBV7-9 to TRBJ2-5; D perhaps matches TRBD1 (7 bases). The V gene's germline CDR1 is SEHNR and CDR2 FQNEAQ (reference sequence). CDR3 length: 17 residues. Trimming removed 2 bases from V and 1 base from J, with 17 bases in between. The CDR3 protein is CASSLFRGAGSQETQYF. In DNA form, the CDR3 reads TGTGCCAGCAGCTTATTCAGGGGGGCGGGGTCCCAAGAGACCCAGTACTTC.

The chain's CDR3 is CASSKTGDNQPQHF. Written as DNA, the CDR3 is TGCGCCAGCAGCAAGACAGGCGATAATCAGCCCCAGCATTTT. V and J are TRBV5-1 and TRBJ1-5, with a possible D match to TRBD1 (6 bases). V was trimmed by 4 bases and J by 4 bases, leaving 12 bases between them. Germline lookup yields CDR1 SGHRS and CDR2 YFSETQ. This CDR3 comprises 14 residues.

The V and J genes are TRBV2 and TRBJ2-5; tentatively, D is TRBD1 (6 bases). This CDR3 comprises 16 residues. CDR1 is SNHLY and CDR2 is FYNNEI in the germline V gene. V dropped 1 base and J dropped 0 bases, with 12 bases sitting between them. In DNA, the CDR3 is TGTGCCAGCAGTGAAGGGAAAAACAGGGACCAAGAGACCCAGTACTTC. Protein sequence: CASSEGKNRDQETQYF.

V is TRBV29-1 and J is TRBJ2-7; D may be TRBD2 (5 bases). Deletions cut 3 bases from V and 10 bases from J, with 13 bases between. Germline V CDR1 and CDR2: SQVTM, ANQGSEA. The CDR3 is 11 amino acids. In DNA, the CDR3 is TGCAGCGTTGACGAGGGCCCCACTCAGTACTTC. This gives the protein CSVDEGPTQYF.

This chain links TRBV25-1 with TRBJ1-1; 7 nucleotides agree with TRBD1. This CDR3 is built from 14 residues. The germline CDR1 and CDR2 sequences are MGHDK and SYGVNS. The trim removed 3 bases at V and 3 bases at J, leaving 4 bases unmatched. For the CDR3, the DNA is TGTGCCAGCAGTGACGACAGGGTAGACACTGAAGCTTTCTTT. Translated: CASSDDRVDTEAFF.

This rearrangement joins TRBV2 to TRBJ2-2, with TRBD1 matching 9 bases. This CDR3 comprises 17 residues. Germline trimming cut 4 bases from V and 3 bases from J; bases unmatched to any gene: 9. CDR1 is SNHLY, CDR2 FYNNEI, per germline. In DNA, the CDR3 is TGTGCCAGCAGTGTATCCCGGGACAGGGCTGACACCGGGGAGCTGTTTTTT. It codes for CASSVSRDRADTGELFF.

Regarding this clone: Likely a read error: the CDR3 ends without its conserved phenylalanine or tryptophan. CDR3 region: CASSFAGQTEAFS. In DNA, the CDR3 is TGCGCCAGCAGCTTTGCGGGACAGACTGAAGCTTTCTCT. The chain carries TRBV5-1 and TRBJ1-1; 7 bases fit TRBD1. Germline assignment: CDR1 SGHRS and CDR2 YFSETQ. The CDR3 runs to 13 residues. V gave up 2 bases and J gave up 5 bases; unmatched junction bases: 3.

The chain carries TRBV6-6 and TRBJ2-1, with 9 bases identical to TRBD2. The V segment lost 4 bases and the J segment 7 bases; nucleotides outside the gene matches: 8. CDR3 length: 15 amino acids. The V gene's germline CDR1 is MNHNY and CDR2 SVGAGI (reference sequence). The CDR3 loop reads CASSLSSGTINEQFF. Here the CDR3 DNA reads TGTGCCAGCAGTTTATCTAGCGGGACAATAAATGAGCAGTTCTTC.

This chain links TRBV6-1 with TRBJ2-2, with 8 bases lining up with TRBD2. This CDR3 contains 16 residues. Germline loops: CDR1 MNHNS, CDR2 SASEGT. The trim removed 3 bases at V and 5 bases at J, leaving 8 bases unmatched. The CDR3 DNA reads as TGTGCCAGCAGTGAGGCGGGGGGCCTAGCAACCGGGGAGCTGTTTTTT. It is translated as CASSEAGGLATGELFF.

The chain carries TRBV27 and TRBJ2-2; possibly TRBD1 for D (6 bases). Germline CDR1 reads MNHEY; CDR2 reads SMNVEV (reference sequence). CDR3 size: 12 residues. V dropped 7 bases and J dropped 13 bases, with 16 bases sitting between them. The CDR3 region has the DNA TGTGCCAGCAAACAGGGACCCTTACCGCTGTTTTTT. Amino acids: CASKQGPLPLFF.

The rearrangement joins TRBV6-1 to TRBJ1-6; D may be TRBD1 (6 bases). Germline CDR1 MNHNS, CDR2 SASEGT. V shed 3 bases and J shed 0 bases, with 9 bases lying between them. The CDR3 has 16 amino acids. DNA for the CDR3: TGTGCCAGCAGTGAGACAGGCAGCTCCTATAATTCACCCCTCCACTTT. Amino acids: CASSETGSSYNSPLHF.

The chain is built from TRBV27 and TRBJ2-2; 7 bases fit TRBD2. This CDR3 region has 15 residues. With V trimmed by 3 bases and J by 4 bases, 5 bases remained unmatched. Germline V gene data show CDR1 as MNHEY and CDR2 as SMNVEV (reference sequence). CDR3 loop: CASSFGGSGTGELFF. In DNA, the CDR3 is TGTGCCAGCAGTTTCGGCGGGAGCGGCACCGGGGAGCTGTTTTTT.

V is TRBV2 and J is TRBJ2-4; maybe TRBD2 (5 bases). The CDR3 has 13 residues. Germline lookup yields CDR1 SNHLY and CDR2 FYNNEI. Trimming stripped 6 bases from V and 0 bases from J, with 6 bases between. The CDR3 DNA sequence: TGTGCCAGCAGCGGACTAGCCAAAAACATTCAGTACTTC. This gives the protein CASSGLAKNIQYF. Variable domain in full (rest from reference TRBV2 and TRBJ2-4): EPEVTQTPSHQVTQMGQEVILRCVPISNHLYFYWYRQILGQKVEFLVSFYNNEISEKSEIFDDQFSVERPDGSNFTLKIRSTKLEDSAMYFCASSGLAKNIQYFGAGTRLSVL.

The chain joins TRBV7-2 to TRBJ1-5; D might be TRBD1 (5 bases). Germline-derived CDR1 and CDR2 are SGHTA and FQGNSA. This CDR3 contains 14 residues. V lost 5 bases and J lost 4, with 12 bases in between. The CDR3 sequence is CASSRQKGNQPQHF. Written as DNA, the CDR3 is TGTGCCAGCAGCCGACAGAAGGGTAATCAGCCCCAGCATTTT.

The chain employs TRBV7-8 and TRBJ1-1, with 10 bases lining up with TRBD1. V lost 5 bases to trimming and J lost 6 bases; unmatched junction nucleotides: 3. The V gene's germline CDR1 is SGHVS and CDR2 FQNEAQ. This CDR3 contains 13 residues. CDR3 amino acids: CASSHGQGAEAFF. The CDR3 bases are TGTGCCAGCAGCCATGGACAGGGGGCTGAAGCTTTCTTT.

The V gene is TRBV28, the J gene TRBJ1-5; D ambiguous. The length of the CDR3 is 15 residues. Deletions cut 5 bases from V and 4 bases from J, with 15 bases between. Germline values: CDR1 MDHEN, CDR2 SYDVKM. This CDR3 reads CASSTLIGLNQPQHF. CDR3 in DNA: TGTGCCAGCAGTACCCTAATTGGACTTAATCAGCCCCAGCATTTT.

The rearrangement joins TRBV7-2 to TRBJ1-2, with D perhaps matching TRBD1 (5 bases). Between the trimmed V and J ends, which lost 1 base and 13 bases, there was a span of 10 bases. CDR1 and CDR2 (germline): SGHTA, FQGNSA. The CDR3 consists of 11 residues. Here the CDR3 reads CASSLGGAVTF. The CDR3 DNA follows: TGTGCCAGCAGCTTAGGTGGGGCCGTCACCTTC.

The rearrangement links TRBV15 to TRBJ2-1; TRBD1 is a possible D gene (6 bases). The CDR3 is 14 residues long. Germline CDR1 reads LNHNV; CDR2 reads YYDKDF (reference sequence). V was trimmed by 0 bases and J by 14 bases, leaving 17 bases between them. CDR3 sequence: CATSRDRVLPGEFF. The CDR3 nucleotides are TGTGCCACCAGCAGAGATCGGGTTCTGCCAGGGGAGTTCTTC.

This chain uses TRBV6-1 with TRBJ2-3; no clear D. The germline V gene has CDR1 MNHNS and CDR2 SASEGT. CDR3 length: 14 residues. V lost 5 bases and J lost 2, with 11 bases in between. The CDR3 reads CASSTGLLTDTQYF. As DNA, the CDR3 is TGTGCCAGCAGTACCGGGTTGCTCACAGATACGCAGTATTTT.

As for this clone: The same CDR3 also results from other DNA sequences found in this sample. The rearrangement uses TRBV5-6 and TRBJ1-5; 8 nucleotides align to TRBD1. Germline CDR1 reads SGHDT; CDR2 reads YYEEEE. V was pared by 2 bases and J by 7 bases, with 5 bases of the junction left unmatched. There are 14 residues in the CDR3. The CDR3 DNA follows: TGTGCCAGCAGCTTAGGGACAGGCGGGCAGCCCCAGCATTTT. It translates to CASSLGTGGQPQHF.

The chain joins TRBV5-4 to TRBJ2-5, with D perhaps TRBD1 (6 bases). V was cut by 2 bases and J by 2 bases, with 10 bases left in between. The CDR3 length is 14 residues. The V gene's germline CDR1 is SGHNT and CDR2 YYREEE (reference sequence). CDR3 loop: CASSFPDRQETQYF. CDR3 nucleotide sequence: TGTGCCAGCAGCTTCCCGGACAGACAAGAGACCCAGTACTTC.

V is TRBV7-9 and J is TRBJ2-7; 13 positions match TRBD2. The junction had 8 bases not matched to a gene; V was cut back by 5 bases and J by 7 bases. The length of the CDR3 is 15 residues. CDR1 SEHNR and CDR2 FQNEAQ come from the germline V gene (reference sequence). CDR3 region: CASSITSGRAWEQYF. The DNA of the CDR3 is TGTGCCAGCAGCATTACTAGCGGGAGGGCATGGGAGCAGTACTTC.